The sequence of this T cell receptor (beta chain) was determined in a study of blood T cells in healthy people across ages (dated by TCRdb to 2014 to 2015). With regard to the full study: In model experiments, template switching captured roughly one uniquely barcoded TCR beta cDNA molecule for every two T cells. The study measured age-related changes in TCR beta repertoire diversity using deep sequencing normalized with unique cDNA molecular identifiers. Donors were grouped into four age groups: young (average 16 years), middle-aged (roughly 40), aged (about 60) and long-lived (roughly 80). To avoid experimental bias, donors of different ages were spread randomly across the sequencing lanes. For two donors (one aged 18 to 30 and one aged 80 or older), the study analyzed two additional independent replicas of 1 million unique cDNA reads from the same blood draw. The investigation overall reported the following: The long-lived group showed more naive CD4+ T cells, fewer expanded clones and increased TCR diversity than the aged group, suggesting age selection. Estimates of total diversity from one million sequenced T cells were regarded as lower bounds and underestimates. As age increased, observed TCR beta diversity per million T cells dropped in a roughly linear way, and a significant reduction was already evident by age 40. Bulk unsorted PBMC profiling prevented conclusive comparison of naive and antigen-experienced compartments. Because the CMV infection status of the donors was unknown, age-related changes in expanded clonotypes may potentially have been confounded. There was a strong correlation between observed TCR beta diversity and the percentage of naive T cells measured by flow cytometry.

Library preparation used 5' RACE. The run used an Illumina HiSeq 2500. A second PCR of about 6 to 11 cycles was performed with a sample-barcoded 5' primer and a J-beta primer mix. A unique molecular identifier was introduced onto each TCR beta cDNA molecule by a template-switch 5' adaptor carrying 12 random nucleotides. Each sample yielded at least 2.5 million CDR3-containing paired-end reads. First-strand cDNA synthesis was performed from all RNA using the Mint cDNA synthesis kit, with priming by a TRBC-specific oligonucleotide. After uracil-DNA glycosylase treatment, a first 18-cycle PCR used universal primers M1SS and BC2_uni_R on all cDNA. As for the original processing: Each sample was normalized by randomly selecting 1 million high-quality reads, each carrying a distinct molecular identifier. Reads sharing molecular identifiers were discarded rather than binned into consensus sequences. CDR3 identification, clonotype clustering and error correction used MiTCR with a Q25 quality threshold and the strictest error-elimination algorithm. A nonparametric unseen species model with Euler transformation was used to estimate a lower bound on total TCR beta diversity. The public reads were run again by TCRdb, first through fastp at Q25 and then through MiXCR, and only productive beta chains were kept. Each CDR3 protein gets just one entry, which takes the most common genes and DNA from the rows behind it. For this entry, the V and J calls and clone size follow TCRdb and not the study's own pipeline. The sample data list 850,000 to 1,100,000 distinct CDR3 sequences, and more than 30% of these were observed just once. Together, the top ten hold around 12% of the sample.

The donors were a few dozen Caucasian individuals from Russia, aged roughly 6 to 100 years, who were systemically healthy. Ten milliliters of peripheral blood were drawn from each donor into EDTA-treated Vacutainer tubes. Ficoll-Paque density-gradient centrifugation was used to isolate PBMCs, with at least 6.5 million per sample. Trizol reagent was used to extract total RNA from PBMCs, with at least 5.5 micrograms per sample. For every donor, an aliquot of PBMCs went through flow cytometry to measure the percentages of naive CD45RAhigh/CD27high T cells. The CDR3 runs 14 amino acids, cysteine and phenylalanine included. The retained sequence is limited to the CDR3, 42 bases, with the frame set at the first base. V and J are truncated by 5 bases and 1 base respectively, leaving an intervening sequence of 10 bases. This clonotype was counted at least ten times. No antigen is known for it. Base qualities are not recorded, but no much larger clone differs from it by a single base.

In this chain, TRBV12-3 or TRBV12-4 is recombined with TRBJ2-3; confidence is insufficient to name the D gene. Sequenced sample: blood. The sequence was obtained from a man aged 18 to 29 in good health. The nucleotide sequence is given as TGTGCCAGCAGTCCCCCGTGGGGCACAGATACGCAGTATTTT. It specifies CASSPPWGTDTQYF.